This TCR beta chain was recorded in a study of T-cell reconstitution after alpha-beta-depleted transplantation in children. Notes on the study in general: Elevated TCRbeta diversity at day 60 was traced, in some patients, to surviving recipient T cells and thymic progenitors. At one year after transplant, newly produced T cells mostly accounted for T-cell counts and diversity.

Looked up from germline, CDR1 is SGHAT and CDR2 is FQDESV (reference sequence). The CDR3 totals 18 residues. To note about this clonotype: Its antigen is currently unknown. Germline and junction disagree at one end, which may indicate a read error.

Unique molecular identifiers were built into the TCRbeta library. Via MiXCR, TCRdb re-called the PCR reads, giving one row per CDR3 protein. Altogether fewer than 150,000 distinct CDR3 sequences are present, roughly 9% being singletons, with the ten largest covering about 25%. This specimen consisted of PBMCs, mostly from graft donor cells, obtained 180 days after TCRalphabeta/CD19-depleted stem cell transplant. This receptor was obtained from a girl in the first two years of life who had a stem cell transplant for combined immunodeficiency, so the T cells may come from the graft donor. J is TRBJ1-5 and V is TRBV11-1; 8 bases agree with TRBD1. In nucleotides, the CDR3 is TGTGCCAGCAGCTCGATTTCAGGGGGCGAAGTTAGCAATCGGCCCCAGCATTTT. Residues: CASSSISGGEVSNRPQHF.